These 24 T cell receptor beta chains were all obtained from the same sample, sequenced in a study of technical replicates of blood from a handful of donors. Generated by immunoSEQ multiplex PCR, the TCRdb table keeps only in-frame clones and is missing some. Of about 69,000 clones listed, 75% to 90% are singletons. Sequenced sample: PBMCs. The receptor source for this set is a human donor in good health. Some clones in this sample may be carry-over from other donors' samples.

The chain combines TRBV19 with TRBJ2-1; 7 bases align to TRBD1. The CDR3 consists of 16 residues. Germline V CDR1 and CDR2: LNHDA, SQIVND (reference sequence). V lost 4 bases, J lost 8 bases, and 14 bases stayed unmatched. The CDR3 region is CASSRVAMGQRDEQFF. In nucleotides, the CDR3 is TGTGCCAGTAGTAGGGTAGCCATGGGACAGCGTGATGAGCAGTTCTTC. The full variable domain, completed using reference TRBV19 and TRBJ2-1, is DGGITQSPKYLFRKEGQNVTLSCEQNLNHDAMYWYRQDPGQGLRLIYYSQIVNDFQKGDIAEGYSVSREKKESFPLTVTSAQKNPTAFYLCASSRVAMGQRDEQFFGPGTRLTVL.

CDR3 region: CASSTRTSGVQETQYF. The CDR3, as DNA: TGTGCCAGCAGCACCAGGACTAGCGGGGTCCAAGAGACCCAGTACTTC. V and J are TRBV7-2 and TRBJ2-5, with 12 bases aligning to TRBD2. This CDR3 is 16 amino acids long. The V and J ends lost 5 bases and 1 base, in that order; junction bases with no gene match: 5. CDR1 is SGHTA and CDR2 is FQGNSA in the germline V gene.

The V call is TRBV29-1, the J call TRBJ2-1; TRBD2 matches at 14 bases. V lost 4 bases and J lost 3; bases outside the gene matches: 11. The CDR3 extends over 18 amino acids. Germline CDR1 SQVTM, CDR2 ANQGSEA. The CDR3 DNA reads TGCAGCGTTGCCGGACTAGCGGGAGGTCAAGGGAACTACAATGAGCAGTTCTTC. Amino acid sequence: CSVAGLAGGQGNYNEQFF.

This chain links TRBV27 with TRBJ2-3; D is unclear. The V gene's germline CDR1 is MNHEY and CDR2 SMNVEV (reference sequence). V dropped 2 bases and J dropped 1 base, with 10 bases sitting between them. The CDR3 runs 15 residues. Written as DNA, the CDR3 is TGTGCCAGCAGTTTAGGGTCGGCGGGCACAGATACGCAGTATTTT. It codes for CASSLGSAGTDTQYF.

This clone showed up just a few times. V usage is TRBV7-2 and J usage is TRBJ2-7; D is possibly TRBD1 (6 bases). V dropped 0 bases and J dropped 4 bases, with 7 bases sitting between them. Germline V gene data show CDR1 as SGHTA and CDR2 as FQGNSA. This CDR3 has 13 amino acids. CDR3 protein: CASSLAGQYEQYF. The CDR3 DNA sequence: TGTGCCAGCAGCTTAGCCGGACAGTACGAGCAGTACTTC.

This rearrangement joins TRBV4-2 to TRBJ1-5; D is perhaps TRBD1 (6 bases). Trimming pared 0 bases from V and 4 bases from J, leaving 16 bases between. The germline V gene has CDR1 LGHNA and CDR2 YNFKEQ. This CDR3 contains 17 residues. The chain's CDR3 is CASSQEGAGALNQPQHF. The CDR3 DNA sequence: TGTGCCAGCAGCCAAGAGGGGGCAGGCGCCCTTAATCAGCCCCAGCATTTT.

This clone was recorded once. V and J are TRBV9 and TRBJ2-5; 16 positions match TRBD2. CDR1 is SGDLS and CDR2 is YYNGEE in the germline V gene. This CDR3 is built from 19 residues. V lost 0 bases and J lost 1; bases outside the gene matches: 6. The CDR3 sequence: CASSVGGTSGGASQETQYF. The DNA of the CDR3 is TGTGCCAGCAGCGTAGGAGGGACTAGCGGGGGGGCGTCCCAAGAGACCCAGTACTTC. The full variable domain, its missing parts supplied by reference TRBV9 and TRBJ2-5, is DSGVTQTPKHLITATGQRVTLRCSPRSGDLSVYWYQQSLDQGLQFLIQYYNGEERAKGNILERFSAQQFPDLHSELNLSSLELGDSALYFCASSVGGTSGGASQETQYFGPGTRLLVL.

The chain carries TRBV7-9 and TRBJ2-7; 10 nucleotides align to TRBD2. Germline CDR1 SEHNR, CDR2 FQNEAQ (reference sequence). CDR3 size: 14 residues. The V and J ends lost 7 bases and 7 bases, in that order; junction bases with no gene match: 10. The CDR3 coding sequence is TGTGCCAGCACCGTGAGCGGGGGGGCGAGGGAGCAGTACTTC. Translating gives CASTVSGGAREQYF.

The gene calls are TRBV20-1 and TRBJ2-3; unclear D gene. V lost 4 bases to trimming and J lost 14 bases, with 16 bases between them. Germline CDR1 is DFQATT and CDR2 is SNEGSKA (reference sequence). The CDR3 runs to 11 residues. The CDR3 DNA sequence: TGCAGTGCTATACGTGGAGAGTCACGGTATTTT. This translates into CSAIRGESRYF.

The chain carries TRBV5-1 and TRBJ2-7, with D perhaps matching TRBD1 (5 bases). The CDR3 length is 16 residues. Trimming stripped 0 bases from V and 0 bases from J, with 13 bases between. Germline CDR1 SGHRS, CDR2 YFSETQ. The CDR3 DNA is TGCGCCAGCAGCTTGGGCCCTAGGGGCTCCTCCTACGAGCAGTACTTC. Residues: CASSLGPRGSSYEQYF.

The V gene is TRBV4-2, the J gene TRBJ1-5, with D unclear. The CDR3 covers 15 residues. V lost 1 base, J lost 2 bases, and 9 bases lay in between. From germline, CDR1 is LGHNA and CDR2 YNFKEQ. In DNA, the CDR3 is TGTGCCAGCAGCCAAGTACGTACGGGCAATCAGCCCCAGCATTTT. This encodes CASSQVRTGNQPQHF.

This rearrangement joins TRBV7-3 to TRBJ1-2; 7 bases align to TRBD1. Germline-derived CDR1 and CDR2 are SGHTA and FQGTGA. Trimming took 4 bases from V and 6 from J; bases not matched to a gene: 5. The CDR3 covers 13 residues. The DNA for the CDR3 is TGTGCCAGCAGCTCCCCAGGGGGTGATGGCTACACCTTC. Its protein product is CASSSPGGDGYTF.

The chain carries TRBV27 and TRBJ1-1; 7 positions match TRBD1. The trim removed 8 bases at V and 2 bases at J, leaving 8 bases unmatched. Germline CDR1 MNHEY, CDR2 SMNVEV (reference sequence). CDR3 length: 14 amino acids. The DNA of the CDR3 is TGTGCCAGCCGAAGGACAGGAACCAACACTGAAGCTTTCTTT. It is translated as CASRRTGTNTEAFF.

This chain connects TRBV4-1 to TRBJ1-4; D not certain. This CDR3 spans 15 amino acids. Trimming removed 0 bases at V and 8 bases at J, with 13 bases between. Germline V gene data show CDR1 as MGHRA and CDR2 as YSYEKL. The CDR3 loop is CASSQDPRAGEKLFF. The CDR3 bases are TGCGCCAGCAGCCAAGATCCGAGGGCCGGAGAAAAACTGTTTTTT.

This rearrangement joins TRBV28 to TRBJ1-4; 7 bases agree with TRBD1. The junction had 12 bases not matched to a gene; V was cut back by 5 bases and J by 3 bases. The CDR3 loop spans 17 amino acids. CDR1 and CDR2 (germline): MDHEN, SYDVKM. The CDR3 nucleotides read TGTGCCAGCAGTACGACAGGGCTCAGGGTAGCTAATGAAAAACTGTTTTTT. Encoded protein: CASSTTGLRVANEKLFF.

This clone showed up just a few times. The genes are TRBV29-1 and TRBJ1-1, with D perhaps matching TRBD1 (6 bases). Trimming took off 6 bases at V and 7 bases at J, with 12 bases between the two ends. The CDR3 runs 11 residues. CDR1 and CDR2 (germline): SQVTM, ANQGSEA. DNA of the CDR3: TGCAGCGTGACGGACAGCAATGAAGCTTTCTTT. Translating it yields CSVTDSNEAFF.

The chain is built from TRBV30 and TRBJ1-1, with 7 bases aligning to TRBD1. CDR3 size: 15 residues. Germline V gives CDR1 GTSNPN, CDR2 SVGIG (reference sequence). V trimming: 0 bases; J trimming: 4 bases; junction bases outside the gene matches: 8. The CDR3 loop is CAWSVNSRGATEAFF. CDR3 DNA sequence: TGTGCCTGGAGTGTTAATAGCAGGGGGGCCACTGAAGCTTTCTTT.

CDR3 nucleotides: TGTGCCAGCAGCAAAAGGGGTTATGGCTACACCTTC. Its protein product is CASSKRGYGYTF. The rearrangement uses TRBV6-5 and TRBJ1-2; a possible D gene is TRBD1 (5 bases). Trimming pared 6 bases from V and 5 bases from J, leaving 10 bases between. The CDR3 runs to 12 residues. CDR1 and CDR2 from the germline V gene are MNHEY and SVGAGI.

A note on this clone: At one boundary the junction diverges from the germline segment, which might be a read error. J is TRBJ1-2 and V is TRBV7-9; D unclear. This CDR3 region has 14 residues. Per the germline V gene, CDR1 is SEHNR and CDR2 is FQNEAQ (reference sequence). CDR3 bases: TGTGCTAGCAATAGAGCTTCCCCTAACTATGGCTACACCTTC. Its protein is CASNRASPNYGYTF.

This clone was recorded once. This chain links TRBV20-1 with TRBJ2-5, with D hard to call. Germline values: CDR1 DFQATT, CDR2 SNEGSKA (reference sequence). There are 11 residues in the CDR3. The ends were cut back, 6 bases at V and 5 bases at J, with 10 bases in the middle. As DNA, the CDR3 is TGCAGTGCACCAATGCGGGAGACCCAGTACTTC. Amino acids: CSAPMRETQYF.

The chain recombines TRBV5-1 with TRBJ2-3; TRBD2 matches 9 bases. Per germline, CDR1 SGHRS and CDR2 YFSETQ. The CDR3 is 18 residues long. V gave up 0 bases and J gave up 2 bases; unmatched junction bases: 10. The CDR3, as DNA: TGCGCCAGCAGCTTGGCCGGGTCTCTAGCGGGAATCACAGATACGCAGTATTTT. It specifies CASSLAGSLAGITDTQYF.

This sequence joins TRBV5-5 and TRBJ2-1; D ambiguous. V was cut by 1 base and J by 0 bases, with 11 bases left in between. In germline, CDR1 is SGHKS, CDR2 YYEKEE (reference sequence). The CDR3 has 16 amino acids. The CDR3 bases are TGTGCCAGCAGCTTGTACCCGTTTAGCTCCTACAATGAGCAGTTCTTC. Protein product: CASSLYPFSSYNEQFF.

A few counts support this clone. The chain carries TRBV6-4 and TRBJ1-2; D gene unclear. The CDR3 length is 14 residues. The V end lost 0 bases, the J end lost 4 bases, and 9 bases lay between the germline ends. Per the germline V gene, CDR1 is MRHNA and CDR2 is SNTAGT. CDR3 sequence: CASSDSRGIYGYTF. The DNA of the CDR3 is TGTGCCAGCAGTGACTCACGGGGAATCTATGGCTACACCTTC.

This clone has a handful of counts. This chain connects TRBV15 to TRBJ1-6; 10 nucleotides agree with TRBD1. The CDR3 has 13 residues. CDR1 LNHNV and CDR2 YYDKDF come from the germline V gene (reference sequence). Germline trimming cut 9 bases from V and 7 bases from J; bases unmatched to any gene: 3. CDR3 amino acids: CATSGQGNSPLHF. The CDR3 DNA reads TGTGCCACTTCGGGACAGGGGAATTCACCCCTCCACTTT.